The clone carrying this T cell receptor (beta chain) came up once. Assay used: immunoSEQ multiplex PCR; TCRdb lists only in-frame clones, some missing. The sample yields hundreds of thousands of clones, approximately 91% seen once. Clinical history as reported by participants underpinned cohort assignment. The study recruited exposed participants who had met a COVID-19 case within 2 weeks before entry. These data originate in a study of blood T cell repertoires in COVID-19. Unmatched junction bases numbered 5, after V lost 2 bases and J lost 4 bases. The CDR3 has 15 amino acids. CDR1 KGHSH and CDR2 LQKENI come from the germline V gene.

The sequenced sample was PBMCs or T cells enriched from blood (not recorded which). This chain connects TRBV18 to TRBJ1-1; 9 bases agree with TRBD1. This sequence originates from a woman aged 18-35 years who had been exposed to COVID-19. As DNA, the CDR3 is TGTGCCAGCTCACCAGGGACAGGGTTCCGCACTGAAGCTTTCTTT. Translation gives CASSPGTGFRTEAFF.